The 30 T cell receptor beta chains below come from one sample, sequenced in a study of blood T cells in healthy people across ages. PCR was performed a second time for about 7 to 11 cycles using a sample-barcoded 5' primer and a J-beta primer mix. One entry per CDR3 protein results from TCRdb running MiXCR on the 5' RACE reads. The data contain about 800,000 distinct CDR3 sequences, 20% to 25% of them singletons. These same data were also listed under a study on T cells of mothers and their children.

The sample consisted of blood. These receptors were taken from a boy between 5 and 17 years old in good health.

For the CDR3, the DNA is TGTGCCAGCAACCCCCGGTGGACTAGCGGGAGCGGGTACCCCGGGGAGCTGTTTTTT. It translates to CASNPRWTSGSGYPGELFF. V usage is TRBV7-2 and J usage is TRBJ2-2, with 13 bases aligning to TRBD2. Germline loops: CDR1 SGHTA, CDR2 FQGNSA. With 7 bases clipped from V and 6 bases from J, the junction kept 17 bases outside the gene matches. This CDR3 contains 19 residues.

The rearrangement links TRBV3-1 to TRBJ2-7; D is unclear. The CDR3 consists of 13 residues. Germline CDR1 and CDR2: LGHDT and YNNKEL (reference sequence). Trimming shortened V by 0 bases and J by 6 bases, and 9 bases separated the two germline ends. As DNA, the CDR3 is TGTGCCAGCAGCCAAGAACCCTTGGGCGAGCAGTACTTC. Translating it yields CASSQEPLGEQYF.

This chain joins TRBV18 and TRBJ1-1; 8 bases match TRBD1. Germline V gene data show CDR1 as KGHSH and CDR2 as LQKENI. The CDR3 runs to 15 residues. The junction had 3 bases not matched to a gene; V was cut back by 2 bases and J by 1 base. The CDR3, as DNA: TGTGCCAGCTCACCAAGGACAGGGCCGAACACTGAAGCTTTCTTT. Encoded protein: CASSPRTGPNTEAFF.

This chain joins TRBV4-3 and TRBJ2-7; no firm D call. Trimming took 0 bases from V and 1 from J, leaving 10 bases between them. CDR1 and CDR2 (germline): LGHNA, YSLEER. CDR3 length equals 15 residues. The CDR3 DNA reads TGCGCCAGCAGCCAAGAAACGGTTTCTTCCTACGAGCAGTACTTC. It codes for CASSQETVSSYEQYF.

V is TRBV28 and J is TRBJ1-4; perhaps TRBD1 as D (6 bases). This CDR3 has 13 residues. Per the germline V gene, CDR1 is MDHEN and CDR2 is SYDVKM. The V end was cut by 6 bases, the J end by 8 bases, with 13 bases between. The CDR3: CASRRGFEEKLFF. In nucleotides, the CDR3 is TGTGCCAGCAGAAGGGGGTTTGAGGAAAAACTGTTTTTT.

The V gene is TRBV20-1, the J gene TRBJ1-4; D not certain. The V gene's germline CDR1 is DFQATT and CDR2 SNEGSKA (reference sequence). The CDR3 contains 15 residues. V was shortened by 3 bases and J by 0 bases, with 11 bases between the two germline ends. DNA for the CDR3: TGCAGTGCTAGTACGGGAACCCCAACTAATGAAAAACTGTTTTTT. It yields the protein CSASTGTPTNEKLFF.

This clonotype came up a few times. The V gene is TRBV20-1, the J gene TRBJ1-2; D is unresolved. Trimming took off 1 base at V and 4 bases at J, with 10 bases between the two ends. This CDR3 has 13 amino acids. The germline CDR1 and CDR2 sequences are DFQATT and SNEGSKA (reference sequence). The CDR3: CSARGTEIYGYTF. In nucleotides, the CDR3 is TGCAGTGCTAGAGGCACGGAGATCTATGGCTACACCTTC.

The rearrangement links TRBV5-1 to TRBJ2-2; D is undetermined. The CDR3 covers 15 residues. Trimming left V 1 base short and J 0 bases short, with 7 bases between. Germline V gene sequence: CDR1 SGHRS, CDR2 YFSETQ. This chain's CDR3 is CASSLIQTNTGELFF. In DNA, the CDR3 is TGCGCCAGCAGCTTGATACAGACGAACACCGGGGAGCTGTTTTTT.

A remark on this clonotype: Its ends do not fully match the called genes, so a read error is possible. The chain links TRBV7-7 to TRBJ2-5; D is possibly TRBD2 (5 bases). The end of the DNA is better explained by TRBJ2-1, so the J call may be wrong. Germline CDR1 is SSHAT and CDR2 is FNYEAQ (reference sequence). This CDR3 comprises 13 residues. The CDR3 DNA follows: TGTGCTAGCAGCACCCCAAGCGGCAATGAGCAGTTCTTC. It yields the protein CASSTPSGNEQFF.

V is TRBV11-2 and J is TRBJ1-1; no clear D. V shed 1 base and J shed 7 bases, with 13 bases lying between them. This CDR3 region has 14 residues. The germline gives CDR1 SGHAT, CDR2 FQNNGV. This CDR3 is CASSLGEGISEAFF. DNA of the CDR3: TGTGCCAGCAGCTTAGGTGAGGGCATAAGTGAAGCTTTCTTT.

The chain uses TRBV28 and TRBJ2-1; 11 bases agree with TRBD2. Germline CDR1 is MDHEN and CDR2 is SYDVKM. After removal of 3 bases from V and 0 bases from J, the junction contained 19 bases not matched to a gene. The CDR3 loop spans 22 amino acids. CDR3 bases: TGTGCCAGCAGTTTCCCGAACGGACTAGCGGGCTACATTGATGGCTCCTACAATGAGCAGTTCTTC. Translation: CASSFPNGLAGYIDGSYNEQFF.

This clonotype was observed a few times. V is TRBV7-2 and J is TRBJ1-4; weak D call: TRBD1 (5 bases). Germline V gene sequence: CDR1 SGHTA, CDR2 FQGNSA. V gave up 5 bases and J gave up 6 bases, with 13 bases separating them. The CDR3 is 14 amino acids. The CDR3 loop is CASSVDIEHEKLFF. The CDR3 DNA reads as TGTGCCAGCAGCGTGGACATCGAACATGAAAAACTGTTTTTT.

This clonotype occurred a few times. The rearrangement uses TRBV27 and TRBJ1-5; the D is unclear. The CDR3 runs to 15 residues. V was trimmed by 6 bases and J by 1 base, leaving 13 bases between them. In germline, CDR1 is MNHEY, CDR2 SMNVEV (reference sequence). CDR3 bases: TGTGCCAGCAGCCCCTCGGGGAGGAGCAATCAGCCCCAGCATTTT. This translates into CASSPSGRSNQPQHF.

This clonotype showed up just a few times. This chain connects TRBV7-9 to TRBJ2-1; D perhaps matches TRBD2 (6 bases). From germline, CDR1 is SEHNR and CDR2 FQNEAQ (reference sequence). There are 16 residues in the CDR3. Trimming removed 1 base at V and 6 bases at J, with 16 bases between. The CDR3 region is CASSLGPGRGGNEQFF. CDR3 nucleotide sequence: TGTGCCAGCAGCTTAGGCCCCGGAAGGGGAGGCAATGAGCAGTTCTTC.

The J gene is TRBJ2-1, the V gene TRBV5-1; 14 bases match TRBD2. Looked up from germline, CDR1 is SGHRS and CDR2 is YFSETQ. CDR3 length equals 18 residues. The V and J ends lost 4 bases and 0 bases, in that order; junction bases with no gene match: 6. The CDR3 nucleotides read TGCGCCAGCAGCCCCCGACTAGCGGGGGGGACCTCCTACAATGAGCAGTTCTTC. This encodes CASSPRLAGGTSYNEQFF.

V usage is TRBV20-1 and J usage is TRBJ2-5, with TRBD2 matching 8 bases. Germline-derived CDR1 and CDR2 are DFQATT and SNEGSKA (reference sequence). There are 14 residues in the CDR3. The ends lost 3 bases at V and 5 bases at J; junction bases unmatched: 8. The CDR3 protein is CSARAGGFVETQYF. The CDR3 region has the DNA TGCAGTGCTAGGGCGGGGGGATTCGTGGAGACCCAGTACTTC.

This clonotype showed up many times. V gene TRBV29-1 combines with J gene TRBJ1-3; D is undetermined. Trimming cost V 1 base and J 3 bases, with 7 bases left between them. There are 13 residues in the CDR3. Germline CDR1 and CDR2: SQVTM and ANQGSEA. The CDR3 loop reads CSVEVGSGNTIYF. In nucleotides, the CDR3 is TGCAGCGTTGAAGTGGGGAGTGGAAACACCATATATTTT. The variable domain in full, completed from reference TRBV29-1 and TRBJ1-3, reads SAVISQKPSRDICQRGTSLTIQCQVDSQVTMMFWYRQQPGQSLTLIATANQGSEATYESGFVIDKFPISRPNLTFSTLTVSNMSPEDSSIYLCSVEVGSGNTIYFGEGSWLTVV.

The chain combines TRBV10-3 with TRBJ1-2, with unresolved D. V lost 5 bases and J 4 bases, leaving 5 bases between the germline ends. This CDR3 spans 11 amino acids. From germline, CDR1 is ENHRY and CDR2 SYGVKD. The CDR3 loop is CAISHSYGYTF. In DNA, the CDR3 is TGTGCCATCAGTCACAGCTATGGCTACACCTTC.

Only a few counts were recorded for this clonotype. The chain has TRBV7-2 and TRBJ2-1; 10 bases map to TRBD2. CDR3 length: 17 residues. The junction had 15 bases not matched to a gene; V was cut back by 5 bases and J by 8 bases. Germline V gene lookup returns CDR1 SGHTA and CDR2 FQGNSA. The CDR3 sequence is CASSPFVGAGGPDEQFF. DNA of the CDR3: TGTGCCAGCAGCCCATTCGTTGGAGCGGGAGGGCCTGATGAGCAGTTCTTC. The entire variable domain, with the rest obtained from reference TRBV7-2 and TRBJ2-1, is as follows: GAGVSQSPSNKVTEKGKDVELRCDPISGHTALYWYRQSLGQGLEFLIYFQGNSAPDKSGLPSDRFSAERTGGSVSTLTIQRTQQEDSAVYLCASSPFVGAGGPDEQFFGPGTRLTVL.

The J gene is TRBJ2-5, the V gene TRBV5-5; TRBD1 might be the D (6 bases). Trimming shortened V by 4 bases and J by 2 bases, and 15 bases separated the two germline ends. The CDR3 has 15 amino acids. Germline CDR1 SGHKS, CDR2 YYEKEE (reference sequence). CDR3 coding DNA: TGTGCCAGCAGCCCCCGCAGGGGATTACAAGAGACCCAGTACTTC. Protein sequence: CASSPRRGLQETQYF. Variable domain in full (rest from reference TRBV5-5 and TRBJ2-5): DAGVTQSPTHLIKTRGQQVTLRCSPISGHKSVSWYQQVLGQGPQFIFQYYEKEERGRGNFPDRFSARQFPNYSSELNVNALLLGDSALYLCASSPRRGLQETQYFGPGTRLLVL.

The CDR3: CAISDLVMRQRGANVLTF. In DNA form, the CDR3 reads TGTGCCATCAGTGATCTGGTAATGAGGCAAAGGGGGGCCAACGTCCTGACTTTC. This chain connects TRBV10-3 to TRBJ2-6; D is unresolved. Trimming stripped 3 bases from V and 4 bases from J, with 19 bases between. The CDR3 covers 18 residues. The germline CDR1 and CDR2 sequences are ENHRY and SYGVKD.

This chain links TRBV20-1 with TRBJ2-1, with 8 bases lining up with TRBD2. V shed 1 base, J shed 3 bases, and the junction held 8 bases outside the gene matches. This CDR3 has 16 amino acids. Germline lookup yields CDR1 DFQATT and CDR2 SNEGSKA (reference sequence). This chain's CDR3 is CSARAKLAVNYNEQFF. The CDR3 DNA is TGCAGTGCTAGAGCCAAACTAGCGGTGAACTACAATGAGCAGTTCTTC.

The chain has TRBV13 and TRBJ2-1; no clear D gene. The CDR3 consists of 14 residues. The V end lost 3 bases, the J end lost 2 bases, and 8 bases lay between the germline ends. Germline V gene sequence: CDR1 PRHDT, CDR2 FYEKMQ (reference sequence). The CDR3 reads CASSFRFTYNEQFF. DNA for the CDR3: TGTGCCAGCAGCTTCAGGTTCACCTACAATGAGCAGTTCTTC.

The chain joins TRBV7-2 to TRBJ1-4; D is undetermined. The length of the CDR3 is 15 residues. Trimming left V 7 bases short and J 0 bases short, with 12 bases between. Per the germline V gene, CDR1 is SGHTA and CDR2 is FQGNSA. CDR3 bases: TGTGCCAGCACCATAAATCCTGCAACTAATGAAAAACTGTTTTTT. Translation: CASTINPATNEKLFF.

Only a few counts were recorded for this clonotype. The chain employs TRBV20-1 and TRBJ1-2; D possibly corresponds to TRBD1 (5 bases). Germline V gene lookup returns CDR1 DFQATT and CDR2 SNEGSKA (reference sequence). Trimming stripped 5 bases from V and 8 bases from J, with 15 bases between. This CDR3 contains 12 residues. The CDR3 sequence: CSALQGLDGYTF. The CDR3 DNA reads TGCAGTGCTCTCCAGGGATTAGACGGCTACACCTTC.

This chain links TRBV28 with TRBJ1-6, with D hard to call. With 6 bases removed from V and 10 bases from J, the gap between germline ends came to 10 bases. The germline gives CDR1 MDHEN, CDR2 SYDVKM. The CDR3 loop spans 12 amino acids. CDR3 region: CASSTGGSPLHF. The CDR3 coding sequence is TGTGCCAGCAGCACCGGCGGCTCACCCCTCCACTTT.

In this sample, this clonotype turned up a few times. The chain joins TRBV7-9 to TRBJ2-5, with 10 bases that match TRBD2. The DNA end lines up better with TRBJ2-7; the J call may be wrong. The length of the CDR3 is 16 residues. CDR1 and CDR2 from the germline V gene are SEHNR and FQNEAQ (reference sequence). The CDR3 reads CASSKGRLAGVYEQYF. CDR3 coding DNA: TGTGCCAGCAGCAAGGGTCGGCTAGCGGGAGTGTACGAGCAGTACTTC.

The sample holds a few counts of this clonotype. The chain carries TRBV6-1 and TRBJ1-6; no clear D gene. There are 13 residues in the CDR3. Trimming cost V 7 bases and J 8 bases, with 12 bases left between them. Looked up from germline, CDR1 is MNHNS and CDR2 is SASEGT. The CDR3 DNA reads as TGTGCCAGCATGAAGGTTTCGGATTCACCCCTCCACTTT. Amino acid sequence: CASMKVSDSPLHF.

The chain recombines TRBV14 with TRBJ2-7; D is undetermined. Germline lookup yields CDR1 SGHDN and CDR2 FVKESK. V shed 0 bases and J shed 3 bases, with 3 bases lying between them. This CDR3 contains 12 residues. The CDR3 loop reads CASSQEYYEQYF. CDR3 coding DNA: TGTGCCAGCAGCCAAGAGTACTACGAGCAGTACTTC.

This chain links TRBV21-1 with TRBJ2-3; the table's D call TRBD2 went unverified against the DNA. TRBV21-1 is a documented pseudogene. There are 19 residues in the CDR3. This CDR3 reads CASIERTSGMIGFTDTQYF. CDR3 nucleotide sequence: TGTGCCAGCATCGAAAGGACTAGCGGGATGATCGGATTCACAGATACGCAGTATTTT.